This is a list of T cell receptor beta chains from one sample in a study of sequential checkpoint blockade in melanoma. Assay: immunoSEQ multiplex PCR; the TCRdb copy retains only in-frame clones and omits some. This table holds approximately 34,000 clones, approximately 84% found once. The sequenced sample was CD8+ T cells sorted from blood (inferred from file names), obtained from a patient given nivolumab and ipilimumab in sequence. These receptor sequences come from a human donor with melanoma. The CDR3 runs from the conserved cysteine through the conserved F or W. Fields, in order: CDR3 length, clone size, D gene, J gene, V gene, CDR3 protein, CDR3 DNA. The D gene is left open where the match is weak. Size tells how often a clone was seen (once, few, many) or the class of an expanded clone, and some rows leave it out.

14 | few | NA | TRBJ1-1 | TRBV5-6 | CASSFQPGNTEAFF | TGTGCCAGCAGCTTCCAGCCAGGGAACACTGAAGCTTTCTTT
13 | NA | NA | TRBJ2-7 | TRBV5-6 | CASSFQGSYEQYF | TGTGCCAGCAGCTTTCAGGGCTCCTACGAGCAGTACTTC
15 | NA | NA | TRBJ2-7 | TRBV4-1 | CASSQGISGLPKQYF | TGCGCCAGCAGCCAAGGTATCTCGGGTCTCCCTAAGCAGTACTTC
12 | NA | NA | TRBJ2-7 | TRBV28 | CASSSNSYEQYF | TGTGCCAGCAGTTCAAACTCCTACGAGCAGTACTTC
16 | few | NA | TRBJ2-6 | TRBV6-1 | CASSEQGGSGANVLTF | TGTGCCAGCAGTGAACAAGGGGGATCTGGGGCCAACGTCCTGACTTTC
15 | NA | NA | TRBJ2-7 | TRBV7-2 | CASSLDWQGPYEQYF | TGTGCCAGCAGCTTAGATTGGCAGGGCCCCTACGAGCAGTACTTC
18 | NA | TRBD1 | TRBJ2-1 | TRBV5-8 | CASSLGGGRGQGYNEQFF | TGTGCCAGCAGCTTGGGAGGTGGCAGGGGGCAAGGATACAATGAGCAGTTCTTC
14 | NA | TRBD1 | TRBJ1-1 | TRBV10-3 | CAIRPPGGNTEAFF | TGTGCCATCAGGCCCCCAGGGGGTAACACTGAAGCTTTCTTT
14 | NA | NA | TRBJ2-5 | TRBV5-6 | CASSRTGRGETQYF | TGTGCCAGCAGCCGGACAGGGAGGGGAGAGACCCAGTACTTC
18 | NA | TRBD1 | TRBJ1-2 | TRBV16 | CASSLHARDSTRGYGYTF | TGTGCCAGCAGCCTACACGCCCGGGACAGCACTCGGGGCTATGGCTACACCTTC
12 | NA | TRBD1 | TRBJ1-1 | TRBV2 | CAIRQGRGEAFF | TGTGCCATCCGACAGGGGAGGGGTGAAGCTTTCTTT
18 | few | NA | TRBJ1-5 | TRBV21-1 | CASSKEVDEPGCNQPQHF | TGTGCCAGCAGCAAAGAGGTCGACGAACCCGGGTGCAATCAGCCCCAGCATTTT
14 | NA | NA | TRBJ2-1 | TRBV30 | CAWSGRQRYNEQFF | TGTGCCTGGAGTGGGAGACAGAGATACAATGAGCAGTTCTTC
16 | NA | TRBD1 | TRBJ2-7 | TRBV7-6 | CASSPQVVQGGDEQYF | TGTGCCAGCAGCCCACAGGTAGTACAGGGGGGCGACGAGCAGTACTTC
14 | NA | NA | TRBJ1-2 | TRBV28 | CASSFRGGNYGYTF | TGTGCCAGCAGTTTTCGCGGGGGGAACTATGGCTACACCTTC
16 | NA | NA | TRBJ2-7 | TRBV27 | CASSLSPDRFAYEQYF | TGTGCCAGCAGTTTATCCCCCGACAGGTTTGCCTACGAGCAGTACTTC
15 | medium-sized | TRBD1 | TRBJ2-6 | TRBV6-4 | CASSAQGPGANVLTF | TGTGCCAGCAGTGCACAGGGGCCTGGGGCCAACGTCCTGACTTTC
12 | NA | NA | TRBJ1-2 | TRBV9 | CASSAGQYGYTF | TGTGCCAGCAGCGCCGGACAGTATGGCTACACCTTC
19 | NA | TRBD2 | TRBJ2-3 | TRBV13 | CASSLVGLADPRGTDTQYF | TGTGCCAGCAGCTTAGTCGGTCTAGCGGACCCTCGAGGCACAGATACGCAGTATTTT
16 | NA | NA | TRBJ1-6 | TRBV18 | CASSPLGSSYNSPLHF | TGTGCCAGCTCACCCCTCGGGAGCTCCTATAATTCACCCCTCCACTTT
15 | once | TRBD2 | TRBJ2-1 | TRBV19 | CASSMGTRGYNEQFF | TGTGCCAGTAGTATGGGGACTAGAGGTTACAATGAGCAGTTCTTC
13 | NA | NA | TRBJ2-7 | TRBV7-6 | CASSLGTTHEQYF | TGTGCCAGCAGCTTAGGGACTACCCACGAGCAGTACTTC
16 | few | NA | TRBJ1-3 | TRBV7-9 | CASSLPTGEAGNTIYF | TGTGCCAGCAGCCTCCCGACTGGGGAGGCTGGAAACACCATATATTTT
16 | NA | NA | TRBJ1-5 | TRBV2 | CASSKQGIVSNQPQHF | TGTGCCAGCAGCAAACAGGGTATCGTCAGCAATCAGCCCCAGCATTTT
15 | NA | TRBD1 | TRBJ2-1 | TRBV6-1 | CASSEAGTAYNEQFF | TGTGCCAGCAGTGAAGCGGGGACAGCTTACAATGAGCAGTTCTTC
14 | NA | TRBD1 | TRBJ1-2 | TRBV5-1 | CASTPGQAYYGYTF | TGCGCCAGCACCCCGGGACAGGCCTACTATGGCTACACCTTC
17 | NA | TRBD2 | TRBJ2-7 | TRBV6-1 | CASSEMMPGLAAYEQYF | TGTGCCAGCAGTGAAATGATGCCGGGACTAGCGGCCTACGAGCAGTACTTC
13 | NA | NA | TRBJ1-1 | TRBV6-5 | CASSYPGNTEAFF | TGTGCCAGCAGTTATCCAGGGAACACTGAAGCTTTCTTT
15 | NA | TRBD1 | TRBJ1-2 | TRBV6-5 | CASSYSPQGAYGYTF | TGTGCCAGCAGTTACTCCCCACAGGGGGCCTATGGCTACACCTTC
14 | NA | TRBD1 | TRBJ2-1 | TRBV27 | CASSFGQGFDEQFF | TGTGCCAGCAGTTTCGGACAGGGGTTCGATGAGCAGTTCTTC
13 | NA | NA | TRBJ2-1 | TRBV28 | CASSAGVYNEQFF | TGTGCCAGCAGCGCAGGGGTCTACAATGAGCAGTTCTTC
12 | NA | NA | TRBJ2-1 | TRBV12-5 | CASGPPSGEQFF | TGTGCTAGTGGCCCGCCGAGTGGTGAGCAGTTCTTC
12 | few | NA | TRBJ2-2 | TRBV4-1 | CATGSRAGELFF | TGCGCCACCGGGAGTCGGGCCGGGGAGCTGTTTTTT